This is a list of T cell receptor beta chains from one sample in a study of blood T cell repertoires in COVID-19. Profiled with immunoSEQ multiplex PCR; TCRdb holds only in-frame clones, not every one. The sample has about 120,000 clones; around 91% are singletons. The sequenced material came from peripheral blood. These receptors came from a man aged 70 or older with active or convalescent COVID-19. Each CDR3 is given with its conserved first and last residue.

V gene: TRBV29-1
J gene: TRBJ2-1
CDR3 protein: CSVEPGQGFNEQFF

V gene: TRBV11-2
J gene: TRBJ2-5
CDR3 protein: CASSSAGVGETQYF

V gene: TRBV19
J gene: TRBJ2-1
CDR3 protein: CASSINRGFYNEQFF

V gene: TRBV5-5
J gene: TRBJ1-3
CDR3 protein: CASSEQGVSGNTIYF

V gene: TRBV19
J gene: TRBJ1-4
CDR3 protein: CASSPPGQSNEKLFF

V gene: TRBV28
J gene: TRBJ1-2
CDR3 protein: CASLGQGVGYTF

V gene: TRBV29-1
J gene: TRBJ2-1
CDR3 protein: CSVPSGAHNEQFF

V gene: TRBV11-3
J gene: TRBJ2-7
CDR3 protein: CASSLSGQSYEQYF

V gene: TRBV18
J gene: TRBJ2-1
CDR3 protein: CASSLQGQGSSYNEQFF

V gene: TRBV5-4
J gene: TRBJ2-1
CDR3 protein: CASSPGQGGLAYNEQFF

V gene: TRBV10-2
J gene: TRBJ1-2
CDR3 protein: CASSAGASTGYTF

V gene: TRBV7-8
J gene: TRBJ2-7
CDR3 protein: CASSSGTSGNYEQYF

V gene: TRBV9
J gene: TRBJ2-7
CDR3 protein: CASSVGEGESYGQYF

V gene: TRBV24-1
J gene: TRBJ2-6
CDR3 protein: CATSDPTGPSSGANVLTF

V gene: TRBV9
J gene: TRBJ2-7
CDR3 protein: CASSVGQGEQYF

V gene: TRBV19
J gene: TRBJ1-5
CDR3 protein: CASSSSGGRAEPQHF

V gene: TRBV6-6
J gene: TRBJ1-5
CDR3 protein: CASSLQGSQPQHF

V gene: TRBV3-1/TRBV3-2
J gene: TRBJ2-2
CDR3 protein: CASSHLGDGELFF

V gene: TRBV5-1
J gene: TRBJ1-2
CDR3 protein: CASRSLYGYTF

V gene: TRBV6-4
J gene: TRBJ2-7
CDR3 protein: CASSDPSQGSSYEQYF

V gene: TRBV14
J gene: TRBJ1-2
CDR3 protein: CASSQGLRTGDYGYTF

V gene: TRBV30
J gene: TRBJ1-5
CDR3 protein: CAWSGAGYNQPQHF

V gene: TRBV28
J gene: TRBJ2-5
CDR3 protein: CASRTSGEQETQYF

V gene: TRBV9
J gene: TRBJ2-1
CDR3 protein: CASSVAGEWNEQFF

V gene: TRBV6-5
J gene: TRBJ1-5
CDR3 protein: CASSYSGTGNQPQHF

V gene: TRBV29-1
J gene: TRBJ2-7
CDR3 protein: CSVKGLAGGTEQYF

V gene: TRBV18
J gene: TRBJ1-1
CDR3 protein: CASSPGQSGGETNTEAFF

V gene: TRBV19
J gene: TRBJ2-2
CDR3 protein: CATKAGVGTGELFF

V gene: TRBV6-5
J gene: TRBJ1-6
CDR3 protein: CASRITGWGTGALHF

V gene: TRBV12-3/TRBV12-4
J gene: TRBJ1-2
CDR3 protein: CASSLGPYGYTF

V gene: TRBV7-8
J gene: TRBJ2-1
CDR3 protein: CASSLASGRYNEQFF

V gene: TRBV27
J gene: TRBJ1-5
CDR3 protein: CASSLSPQGIQPQHF

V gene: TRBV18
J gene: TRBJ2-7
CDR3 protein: CASSLGTGTGIYEQYF

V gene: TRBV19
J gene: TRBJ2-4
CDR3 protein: CASSIASGRAGGIQYF

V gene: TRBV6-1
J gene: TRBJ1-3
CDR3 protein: CASSVWDRNSGNTIYF

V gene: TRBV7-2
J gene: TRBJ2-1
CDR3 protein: CASELGGSPPVYNEQFF

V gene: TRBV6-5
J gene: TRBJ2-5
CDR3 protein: CASSPPYQETQYF

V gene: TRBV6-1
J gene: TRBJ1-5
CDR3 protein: CASSGGTGGRGNSNQPQHF

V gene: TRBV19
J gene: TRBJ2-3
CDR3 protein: CASRSEDTQYF

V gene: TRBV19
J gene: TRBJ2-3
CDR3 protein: CASSGVASSTDTQYF

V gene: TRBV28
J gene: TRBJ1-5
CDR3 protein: CASSLTGKDQPQHF

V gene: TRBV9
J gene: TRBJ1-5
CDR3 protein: CASSVTGDQPQHF

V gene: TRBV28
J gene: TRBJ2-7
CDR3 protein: CASSFLRDRGGEQYF

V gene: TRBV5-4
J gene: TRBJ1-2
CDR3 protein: CASSGRQYGYTF

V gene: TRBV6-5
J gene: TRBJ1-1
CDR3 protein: CASSTTINTEAFF

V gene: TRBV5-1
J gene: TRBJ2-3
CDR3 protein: CASSTGLAVYTDTQYF

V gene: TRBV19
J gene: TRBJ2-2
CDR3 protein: CASSPYGTSAGELFF

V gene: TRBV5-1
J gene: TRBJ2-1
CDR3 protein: CASSLGSYNEQFF

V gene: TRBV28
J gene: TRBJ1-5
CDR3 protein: CASSLSRDRRPQHF

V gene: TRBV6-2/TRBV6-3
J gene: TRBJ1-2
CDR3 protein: CASSPQGSYGYTF

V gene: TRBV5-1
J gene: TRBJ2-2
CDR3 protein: CASSLEVSGNTGELFF

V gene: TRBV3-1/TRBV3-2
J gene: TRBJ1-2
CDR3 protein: CASSQRGRAGYTF

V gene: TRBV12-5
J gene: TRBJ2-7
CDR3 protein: CASGSGRGGSSYEQYF

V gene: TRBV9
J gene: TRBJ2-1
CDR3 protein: CASSVGGLAGEEQFF

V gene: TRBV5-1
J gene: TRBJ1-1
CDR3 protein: CASSHNRGVNTEAFF

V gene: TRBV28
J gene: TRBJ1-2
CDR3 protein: CASSRGPLPNYGYTF

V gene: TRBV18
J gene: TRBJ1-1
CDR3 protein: CASSEDSMNTEAFF